One and the same sample provided the 8 T cell receptor beta chains below, sequenced in a study of T cell responses to AZD1222 COVID-19 vaccine. Here immunoSEQ multiplex PCR was the method, and the copy in TCRdb shows in-frame clones only, minus some. The sample includes some 150,000 clones, 82% of them seen just once. Sample: peripheral blood, taken on day 0 of MenACWY control vaccination. These TCRs come from an adult in good health.

The chain couples TRBV2 to TRBJ1-3, with 8 bases identical to TRBD1. The germline gives CDR1 SNHLY, CDR2 FYNNEI. This CDR3 has 14 amino acids. Trimming took 6 bases from V and 4 from J; bases not matched to a gene: 5. The CDR3: CASRLDRGGNTIYF. DNA of the CDR3: TGTGCCAGCAGATTAGACAGGGGAGGAAACACCATATATTTT.

The chain is built from TRBV3-1 (or the pseudogene TRBV3-2) and TRBJ1-2, with TRBD1 as a possible D gene (5 bases). CDR1 is LGHDT and CDR2 is YNNKEL in the germline V gene (reference sequence). This CDR3 is 15 amino acids long. V lost 4 bases and J lost 8, with 20 bases in between. The CDR3 sequence: CASSPGTGLGKGYTF. The CDR3 DNA reads as TGTGCCAGCAGCCCCGGGACGGGCTTGGGTAAGGGCTACACCTTC.

This clone was picked up one time. The CDR3 sequence: CASSLGRMNTEAFF. CDR3 coding DNA: TGTGCCAGCAGCTTAGGGCGGATGAACACTGAAGCTTTCTTT. The chain is built from TRBV7-6 and TRBJ1-1; D is unresolved. Trimming shortened V by 1 base and J by 0 bases, and 6 bases separated the two germline ends. There are 14 residues in the CDR3. Germline V CDR1 and CDR2: SGHVS, FNYEAQ.

This clone was observed a single time. The chain combines TRBV29-1 with TRBJ2-1, with a tentative D call TRBD1 (5 bases). Germline CDR1 and CDR2: SQVTM and ANQGSEA. The CDR3 sequence is 16 residues long. Trimming shortened V by 0 bases and J by 3 bases, and 15 bases separated the two germline ends. The CDR3 reads CSVEDLAGNYYNEQFF. In DNA form, the CDR3 reads TGCAGCGTTGAAGATCTTGCAGGGAACTACTACAATGAGCAGTTCTTC.

This chain connects TRBV18 to TRBJ2-7, with unresolved D. V dropped 3 bases and J dropped 2 bases, with 11 bases sitting between them. The CDR3 has 14 amino acids. Germline values: CDR1 KGHSH, CDR2 LQKENI. CDR3: CASSPSTRPYEQYV. For the CDR3, the DNA is TGTGCCAGCTCACCCTCGACAAGGCCCTACGAGCAGTACGTC.

Ten or more counts support this clone. This chain joins TRBV4-2 and TRBJ2-1; 7 bases are shared with TRBD1. V dropped 0 bases and J dropped 3; count of bases not matched to a gene: 5. The CDR3 is 16 amino acids. Germline V gene lookup returns CDR1 LGHNA and CDR2 YNFKEQ. CDR3 DNA: TGTGCCAGCAGCCAAGAAGTTGACAGGGTCTACAATGAGCAGTTCTTC. It translates to CASSQEVDRVYNEQFF.

This clone occurred many times. The rearrangement links TRBV7-9 to TRBJ1-6, with 10 bases matching TRBD1. Germline values: CDR1 SEHNR, CDR2 FQNEAQ (reference sequence). Trimming removed 5 bases from V and 6 bases from J; junction bases left unmatched: 7. The CDR3 is 16 residues long. CDR3 nucleotides: TGTGCCAGCAGCAAGGGACAGGGGTTTTTTAATTCACCCCTCCACTTT. Translating it yields CASSKGQGFFNSPLHF.

The chain uses TRBV15 and TRBJ1-5; no definite D call. Per the germline V gene, CDR1 is LNHNV and CDR2 is YYDKDF (reference sequence). This CDR3 region has 14 residues. Trimming took off 0 bases at V and 5 bases at J, with 8 bases between the two ends. The CDR3 region has the DNA TGTGCCACCAGCAGAGATGCGGACCATCAGCCCCAGCATTTT. Protein: CATSRDADHQPQHF.